The present entry profiles one T cell receptor (beta chain) with its context. This record belongs to a study of control samples from healthy donors and cancer patients. The CDR3 consists of 13 residues. Germline lookup yields CDR1 MGHDK and CDR2 SYGVNS. V was shortened by 8 bases and J by 4 bases, with 12 bases between the two germline ends. Using immunoSEQ multiplex PCR, the repertoire was profiled, and TCRdb retains in-frame clones only, with some absent. Found here are about 79,000 clones, 93% of them singletons; the top ten hold 0.95% to 1.5%. The rearrangement uses TRBV25-1 and TRBJ1-5, with D perhaps matching TRBD1 (5 bases). Sample: PBMCs. The TCR comes from a middle-aged woman with lung cancer. DNA of the CDR3: TGTGCCAGCGAAGGTTGGGGGAATCAGCCCCAGCATTTT. Translation: CASEGWGNQPQHF.